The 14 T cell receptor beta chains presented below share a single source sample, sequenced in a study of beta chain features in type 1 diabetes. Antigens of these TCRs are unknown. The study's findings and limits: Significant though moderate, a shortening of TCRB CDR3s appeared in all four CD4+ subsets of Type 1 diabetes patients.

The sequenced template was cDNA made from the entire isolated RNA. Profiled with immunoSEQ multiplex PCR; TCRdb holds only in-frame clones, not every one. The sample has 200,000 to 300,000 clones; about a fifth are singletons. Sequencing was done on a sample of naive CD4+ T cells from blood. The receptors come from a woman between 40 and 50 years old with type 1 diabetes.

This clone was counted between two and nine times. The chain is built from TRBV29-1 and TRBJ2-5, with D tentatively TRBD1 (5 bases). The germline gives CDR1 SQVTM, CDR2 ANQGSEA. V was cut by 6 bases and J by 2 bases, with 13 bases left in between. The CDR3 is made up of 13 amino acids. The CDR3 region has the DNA TGCAGCGTGGACCTGACAGAGCAAGAGACCCAGTACTTC. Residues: CSVDLTEQETQYF.

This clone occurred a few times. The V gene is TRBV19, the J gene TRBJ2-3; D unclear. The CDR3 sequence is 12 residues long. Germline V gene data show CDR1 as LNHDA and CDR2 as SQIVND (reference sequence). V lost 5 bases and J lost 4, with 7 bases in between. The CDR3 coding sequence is TGTGCCAGTAGTCATCAATCAGATACGCAGTATTTT. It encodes CASSHQSDTQYF.

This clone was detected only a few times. The CDR3 is CASSSPQGVGEAFF. The CDR3 DNA is TGTGCCAGCAGTTCTCCACAGGGGGTAGGTGAAGCTTTCTTT. The rearrangement links TRBV28 to TRBJ1-1; 8 bases are shared with TRBD1. V lost 4 bases to trimming and J lost 7 bases; unmatched junction nucleotides: 8. Germline values: CDR1 MDHEN, CDR2 SYDVKM. CDR3 length equals 14 residues.

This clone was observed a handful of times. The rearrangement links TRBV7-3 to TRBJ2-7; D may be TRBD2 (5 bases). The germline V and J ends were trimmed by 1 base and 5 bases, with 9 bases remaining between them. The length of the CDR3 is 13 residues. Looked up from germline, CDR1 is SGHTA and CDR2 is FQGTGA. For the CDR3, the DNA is TGTGCCAGCAGCTTAATAAAGGAGGACGAGCAGTACTTC. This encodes CASSLIKEDEQYF.

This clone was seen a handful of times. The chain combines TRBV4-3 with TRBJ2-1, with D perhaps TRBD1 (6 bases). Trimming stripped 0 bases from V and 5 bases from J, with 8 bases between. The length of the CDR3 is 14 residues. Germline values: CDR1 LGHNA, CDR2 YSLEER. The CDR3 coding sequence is TGCGCCAGCAGCCAAGAGGGGGCCCACAATGAGCAGTTCTTC. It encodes CASSQEGAHNEQFF.

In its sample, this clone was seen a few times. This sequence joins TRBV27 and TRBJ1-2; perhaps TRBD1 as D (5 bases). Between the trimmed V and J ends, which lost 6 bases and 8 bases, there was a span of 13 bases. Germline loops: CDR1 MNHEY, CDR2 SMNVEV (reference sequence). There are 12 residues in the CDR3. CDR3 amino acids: CASRTGAGGYTF. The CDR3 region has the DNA TGTGCCAGCAGGACTGGGGCGGGGGGCTACACCTTC.

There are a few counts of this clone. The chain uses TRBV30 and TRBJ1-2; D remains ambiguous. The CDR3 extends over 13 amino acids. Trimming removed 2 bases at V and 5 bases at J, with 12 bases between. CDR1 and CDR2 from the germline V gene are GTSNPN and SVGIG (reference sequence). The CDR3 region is CAWSPSGGYGYTF. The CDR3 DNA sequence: TGTGCCTGGAGTCCATCCGGAGGGTATGGCTACACCTTC. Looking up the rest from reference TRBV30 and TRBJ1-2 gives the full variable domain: SQTIHQWPATLVQPVGSPLSLECTVEGTSNPNLYWYRQAAGRGLQLLFYSVGIGQISSEVPQNLSASRPQDRQFILSSKKLLLSDSGFYLCAWSPSGGYGYTFGSGTRLTVV.

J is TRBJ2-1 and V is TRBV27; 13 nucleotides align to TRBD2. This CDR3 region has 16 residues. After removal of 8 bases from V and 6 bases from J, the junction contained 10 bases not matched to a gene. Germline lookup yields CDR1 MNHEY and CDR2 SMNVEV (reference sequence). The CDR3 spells CASRPGGLAGVNEQFF. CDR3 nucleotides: TGTGCCAGCCGACCCGGTGGACTAGCGGGAGTCAATGAGCAGTTCTTC.

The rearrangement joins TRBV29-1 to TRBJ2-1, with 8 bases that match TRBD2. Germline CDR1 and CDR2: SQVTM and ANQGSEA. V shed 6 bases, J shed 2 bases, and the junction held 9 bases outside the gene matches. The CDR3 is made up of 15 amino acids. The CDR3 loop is CSVTPGLVTYNEQFF. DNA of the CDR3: TGCAGCGTGACCCCGGGACTAGTCACCTACAATGAGCAGTTCTTC.

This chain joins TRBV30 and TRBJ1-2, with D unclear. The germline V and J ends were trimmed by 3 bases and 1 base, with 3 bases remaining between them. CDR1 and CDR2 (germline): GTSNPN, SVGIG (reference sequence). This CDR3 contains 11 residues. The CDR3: CAWSVNYGYTF. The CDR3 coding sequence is TGTGCCTGGAGCGTTAACTATGGCTACACCTTC.

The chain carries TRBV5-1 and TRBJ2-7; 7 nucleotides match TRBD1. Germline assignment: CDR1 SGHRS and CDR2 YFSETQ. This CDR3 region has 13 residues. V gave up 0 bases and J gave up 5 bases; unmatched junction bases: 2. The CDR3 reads CASSLEGAHEQYF. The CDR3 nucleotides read TGCGCCAGCAGCTTGGAGGGGGCCCACGAGCAGTACTTC.

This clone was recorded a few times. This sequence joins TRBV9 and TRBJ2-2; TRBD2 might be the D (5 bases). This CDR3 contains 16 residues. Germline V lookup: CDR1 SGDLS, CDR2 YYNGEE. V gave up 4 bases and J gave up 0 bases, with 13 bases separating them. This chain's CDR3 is CASSPGSWANTGELFF. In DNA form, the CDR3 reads TGTGCCAGCAGCCCGGGGTCCTGGGCGAACACCGGGGAGCTGTTTTTT. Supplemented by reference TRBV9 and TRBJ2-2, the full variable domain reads DSGVTQTPKHLITATGQRVTLRCSPRSGDLSVYWYQQSLDQGLQFLIQYYNGEERAKGNILERFSAQQFPDLHSELNLSSLELGDSALYFCASSPGSWANTGELFFGEGSRLTVL.

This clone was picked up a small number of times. CDR3 amino acids: CASSPQGGGPYEQYF. DNA for the CDR3: TGTGCCAGCAGTCCCCAAGGGGGGGGTCCCTACGAGCAGTACTTC. The rearrangement links TRBV28 to TRBJ2-7; D is possibly TRBD2 (7 bases). The germline V gene has CDR1 MDHEN and CDR2 SYDVKM. V was clipped by 5 bases and J by 2 bases, with 16 bases between them. CDR3 length: 15 residues.

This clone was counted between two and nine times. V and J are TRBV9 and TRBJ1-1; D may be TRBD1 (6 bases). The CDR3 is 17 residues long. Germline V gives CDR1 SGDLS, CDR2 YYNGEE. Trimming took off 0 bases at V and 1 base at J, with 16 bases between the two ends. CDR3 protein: CASSVGSGGQTNTEAFF. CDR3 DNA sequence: TGTGCCAGCAGCGTAGGGTCTGGTGGACAGACGAACACTGAAGCTTTCTTT.